The 15 T cell receptor beta chains listed next were all sequenced from one sample in a study of spatial heterogeneity in lung cancer. No antigen has been identified for these receptors. Documented time point: sample taken at primary tumor resection. TCRdb recomputed calls from the 5' RACE reads with MiXCR, one row per CDR3 protein. The repertoire holds 7,200 or so distinct CDR3 sequences, with roughly 7.5% as singletons. Overall study results and limits: Mutation counts in tumors were tracked by counts of expanded intratumoral alpha and beta TCRs.

The sequenced sample was lung tumor tissue, obtained at surgery. The receptors stem from a female donor with early-stage non-small cell lung cancer.

This clonotype was seen only a few times. One junction end does not reproduce the germline sequence, and a read error may be involved. With the library built for alpha chains, this beta chain is off target and its frequency is not meaningful. The chain links TRBV5-6 to TRBJ1-2; no clear D gene. This CDR3 is built from 14 residues. The germline CDR1 and CDR2 sequences are SGHDT and YYEEEE. The CDR3 protein is CASNLRQAGKGYTF. The CDR3 nucleotides are TGTGCCAGCAACTTGCGCCAGGCCGGGAAAGGCTACACCTTC.

This clonotype appeared many times. This beta chain is an off-target read within a library intended for alpha chains, so its frequency means little. The chain's CDR3 is CASSLGQYNSPLHF. For the CDR3, the DNA is TGTGCCAGCAGCCTGGGACAGTATAATTCACCCCTCCACTTT. This chain joins TRBV11-2 and TRBJ1-6; 7 bases agree with TRBD1. CDR1 and CDR2 from the germline V gene are SGHAT and FQNNGV. V lost 5 bases, J lost 4 bases, and 2 bases stayed unmatched. The CDR3 runs to 14 residues.

This clonotype was seen many times. The library was designed around alpha chains, so this beta chain is a stray read whose abundance carries little weight. The chain combines TRBV30 with TRBJ2-1; D gene unclear. Trimming pared 3 bases from V and 4 bases from J, leaving 7 bases between. Germline lookup yields CDR1 GTSNPN and CDR2 SVGIG (reference sequence). This CDR3 is built from 12 residues. DNA for the CDR3: TGTGCCTGGAGCCCGGATTACAATGAGCAGTTCTTC. Translation: CAWSPDYNEQFF.

In its sample, this clonotype is medium-sized. The size of this beta chain means little, since it is a stray read in a library made for alpha chains. The CDR3 DNA reads as TGCGCCAGCAGCTTGGTGGGGCAAGAGACCCAGTACTTC. Its protein product is CASSLVGQETQYF. The chain is built from TRBV5-1 and TRBJ2-5; D not certain. V was clipped by 0 bases and J by 2 bases, with 5 bases between them. Per the germline V gene, CDR1 is SGHRS and CDR2 is YFSETQ. The CDR3 spans 13 residues. The full variable domain, completed using reference TRBV5-1 and TRBJ2-5, is KAGVTQTPRYLIKTRGQQVTLSCSPISGHRSVSWYQQTPGQGLQFLFEYFSETQRNKGNFPGRFSGRQFSNSRSEMNVSTLELGDSALYLCASSLVGQETQYFGPGTRLLVL.

By share, this clonotype ranks as large (0.1 to 1%). The library was built for alpha chains, so this beta chain is an off-target read and its size means little. The chain combines TRBV6-2 or TRBV6-3 with TRBJ2-7, with D unresolved. Deletions cut 5 bases from V and 7 bases from J, with 15 bases between. Germline lookup yields CDR1 MNHEY and CDR2 SVGEGT. This CDR3 is built from 13 residues. The CDR3, as DNA: TGTGCCAGCAGTACCCCCGGAGCTAGGGAGCAGTACTTC. This sequence encodes CASSTPGAREQYF.

A remark on this clonotype: Because this beta chain is a stray read in a library intended to capture alpha chains, its abundance should not be given much weight. The rearrangement links TRBV20-1 to TRBJ2-3, with TRBD2 matching over 10 bases. The CDR3 contains 15 residues. J lost 0 bases, V lost 5 bases, and 5 bases had no gene match. The germline V gene encodes CDR1 DFQATT and CDR2 SNEGSKA (reference sequence). The CDR3 here is CSARGTSVSTDTQYF. The DNA of the CDR3 is TGCAGTGCTCGCGGGACTAGCGTTAGCACAGATACGCAGTATTTT.

This clonotype is medium-sized in the sample. This beta chain is a stray read from a library made for alpha chains; its abundance is not meaningful. The rearrangement links TRBV6-5 to TRBJ2-1, with 7 bases that match TRBD2. The germline gives CDR1 MNHEY, CDR2 SVGAGI. Unmatched junction bases numbered 7, after V lost 5 bases and J lost 6 bases. This CDR3 is 14 amino acids long. The CDR3 region has the DNA TGTGCCAGCAGTCCCACCGGGGGGATCAATGAGCAGTTCTTC. Encoded protein: CASSPTGGINEQFF.

This clonotype is medium-sized (0.01 to 0.1%). Since the library was made to target alpha chains, this beta chain is a stray read and its abundance is not meaningful. V is TRBV5-6 and J is TRBJ1-2; D ambiguous. The germline CDR1 and CDR2 sequences are SGHDT and YYEEEE. There are 13 residues in the CDR3. V lost 4 bases, J lost 8 bases, and 15 bases lay in between. CDR3 sequence: CASSPGGKYGYTF. The CDR3 coding sequence is TGTGCCAGCAGCCCGGGAGGGAAATACGGCTACACCTTC.

This clonotype came up many times. With the library built for alpha chains, this beta chain is off target and its frequency is not meaningful. The chain recombines TRBV6-5 with TRBJ1-1, with a weak D call TRBD1 (5 bases). In germline, CDR1 is MNHEY, CDR2 SVGAGI. This CDR3 spans 15 amino acids. The V end was cut by 5 bases, the J end by 11 bases, with 24 bases between. CDR3 nucleotides: TGTGCCAGCAGTAACCCTTATCATCGGGGCGCGGCCGCTTTCTTT. Its protein product is CASSNPYHRGAAAFF.

As regards this clonotype: Because this beta chain is a stray read in a library intended to capture alpha chains, its abundance should not be given much weight. Written as DNA, the CDR3 is TGTGCCAGCAGTCCTAGGGGCACGAGTCAGCCCCAGCATTTT. It codes for CASSPRGTSQPQHF. The gene calls are TRBV12-3 or TRBV12-4 and TRBJ1-5; a weak D match, TRBD1 (5 bases). Trimming took 5 bases from V and 6 from J, leaving 14 bases between them. This CDR3 is 14 amino acids long.

There are a few counts of this clonotype. As an off-target read in a library built for alpha chains, this beta chain has a frequency of little significance. The gene calls are TRBV7-2 and TRBJ2-3; 8 bases are shared with TRBD1. Germline lookup yields CDR1 SGHTA and CDR2 FQGNSA. J lost 3 bases, V lost 7 bases, and 6 bases had no gene match. The CDR3 loop spans 14 amino acids. CDR3 in DNA: TGTGCCAGCACCGCAGGGGGCGCAACAGATACGCAGTATTTT. It specifies CASTAGGATDTQYF.

This clonotype was found many times. This beta chain is an off-target read within a library intended for alpha chains, so its frequency means little. The chain uses TRBV6-2 or TRBV6-3 and TRBJ1-5; no reliable D call. V lost 8 bases and J 1 base, leaving 6 bases between the germline ends. The V gene's germline CDR1 is MNHEY and CDR2 SVGEGT. The CDR3 sequence is 12 residues long. For the CDR3, the DNA is TGTGCCAGCGGGGTGAGCAATCAGCCCCAGCATTTT. Translation gives CASGVSNQPQHF.

There are many counts of this clonotype. A library prepared for alpha chains yielded this beta chain as an off-target read; its size is of little meaning. The chain links TRBV7-2 to TRBJ2-2, with 7 bases identical to TRBD1. Germline loops: CDR1 SGHTA, CDR2 FQGNSA. V gave up 3 bases and J gave up 7 bases; unmatched junction bases: 14. The CDR3 contains 17 residues. The CDR3 DNA follows: TGTGCCAGCAGCTTGGCCGGGACAGCTAACATGGGCGGGGAGCTGTTTTTT. Translated, it gives CASSLAGTANMGGELFF.

This clonotype is medium-sized. Because the library targeted alpha chains, this beta chain is an off-target read whose size means little. J is TRBJ2-7 and V is TRBV6-5, with a tentative D call TRBD2 (6 bases). Trimming removed 4 bases from V and 3 bases from J, with 10 bases in between. Germline values: CDR1 MNHEY, CDR2 SVGAGI. The CDR3 spans 13 residues. In DNA form, the CDR3 reads TGTGCCAGCAGTTTCGGGAGAGGCTACGAGCAGTACTTC. Translated, it gives CASSFGRGYEQYF.

This clonotype is judged medium-sized. As an off-target read in a library built for alpha chains, this beta chain has a frequency of little significance. V and J are TRBV5-1 and TRBJ2-5; D may correspond to TRBD1 or TRBD2 (5 bases each). Trimming took 4 bases from V and 0 from J, leaving 19 bases between them. This CDR3 contains 17 residues. Looked up from germline, CDR1 is SGHRS and CDR2 is YFSETQ. This chain's CDR3 is CASSLQLGPLYQETQYF. The CDR3 DNA reads TGCGCCAGCAGCCTACAATTGGGACCTCTGTACCAAGAGACCCAGTACTTC.